These 9 T cell receptor beta chains share one sample of origin, sequenced in a study of human CD8 memory T cell subsets (dated by TCRdb to 2020 to 2022). A Human TCR Profiling Kit was used to prepare UMI-labeled 5' RACE TCRbeta libraries. TCRdb reprocessed the sequencing reads and holds a single record per CDR3 protein sequence, with no DNA. The table kept for this sample lists roughly 11,000 distinct CDR3 sequences. Over 8.5% of the sample rests with the top ten. Sequencing was done on a sample of CD8+ T cells from PBMCs. The receptors derive from a human donor in good health.

Frequency places this clonotype as medium-sized. V is TRBV28 and J is TRBJ2-3; TCRdb proposes TRBD2, but this gene call is untestable without DNA. Germline V gene data show CDR1 as MDHEN and CDR2 as SYDVKM. CDR3 length: 16 amino acids. The CDR3 here is CASSLDVAELTDTQYF.

The rearrangement uses TRBV10-3 and TRBJ1-1. CDR3 length: 15 amino acids. Germline V gene lookup returns CDR1 ENHRY and CDR2 SYGVKD. CDR3 sequence: CAISESIAITLKAFF.

V gene TRBV20-1 combines with J gene TRBJ2-7; TCRdb designates TRBD2, a call that cannot be tested without DNA. Looked up from germline, CDR1 is DFQATT and CDR2 is SNEGSKA (reference sequence). The CDR3 covers 15 residues. The CDR3 spells CSASEGRDFYYEQYF.

The chain couples TRBV10-3 to TRBJ2-3; as DNA is missing, the TRBD1 call by TCRdb cannot be tested. Germline CDR1 ENHRY, CDR2 SYGVKD. The CDR3 sequence is 17 residues long. The CDR3 protein is CAISGSPVGTITDTQYF.

V gene TRBV3-1 combines with J gene TRBJ2-7; the TCRdb call, TRBD1, lacks DNA for checking. The CDR3 runs to 13 residues. Per germline, CDR1 LGHDT and CDR2 YNNKEL (reference sequence). CDR3 amino acids: CASSQPGGAEQYF.

This chain links TRBV29-1 with TRBJ2-2; the D call of TRBD1 rests on TCRdb alone, since no DNA is present to check it. Per the germline V gene, CDR1 is SQVTM and CDR2 is ANQGSEA. The length of the CDR3 is 15 residues. The CDR3 loop reads CSADTGTGYTGELFF.

The chain has TRBV6-5 and TRBJ2-1; there is no DNA to check the TCRdb D call of TRBD1. Germline assignment: CDR1 MNHEY and CDR2 SVGAGI. The CDR3 sequence is 14 residues long. The CDR3 is CASSYPGIGNEQFF.

The rearrangement links TRBV19 to TRBJ2-5; TCRdb's D call of TRBD2 is untestable without DNA. This CDR3 spans 15 amino acids. Germline loops: CDR1 LNHDA, CDR2 SQIVND (reference sequence). The CDR3 here is CASSRTSGTQETQYF.

This chain's CDR3 is CASRSDWDTANYGYTF. The chain combines TRBV27 with TRBJ1-2; TCRdb indicates TRBD1, and absent DNA this call remains unverified. This CDR3 region has 16 residues. From germline, CDR1 is MNHEY and CDR2 SMNVEV (reference sequence).